This T cell receptor (beta chain) originates from a study of blood T cell repertoires in COVID-19. About the research overall: The study drew acute and convalescent COVID-19 samples from the United States, Italy and Spain. T cells, B-cell-depleted T cells, or PBMCs supplied cDNA or gDNA.

This table comes from immunoSEQ multiplex PCR, and its TCRdb copy is limited to in-frame clones, with some not included. The profile shows around 170,000 clones, roughly 80% of them singletons. Trimming cost V 3 bases and J 7 bases; bases outside gene matches: 8. This CDR3 is built from 14 residues. Germline assignment: CDR1 GTSNPN and CDR2 SVGIG (reference sequence). Someone with COVID-19 had been met by exposed participants within 2 weeks before study entry. The specimen was PBMCs or T cells enriched from blood (not recorded which). V is TRBV30 and J is TRBJ2-2, with TRBD1 identical over 7 bases. This receptor was obtained from a man between 60 and 75 years old who had been exposed to COVID-19. Here the CDR3 reads CAWSRQGYDGELFF. CDR3 nucleotide sequence: TGTGCCTGGAGCAGACAGGGTTATGACGGGGAGCTGTTTTTT.